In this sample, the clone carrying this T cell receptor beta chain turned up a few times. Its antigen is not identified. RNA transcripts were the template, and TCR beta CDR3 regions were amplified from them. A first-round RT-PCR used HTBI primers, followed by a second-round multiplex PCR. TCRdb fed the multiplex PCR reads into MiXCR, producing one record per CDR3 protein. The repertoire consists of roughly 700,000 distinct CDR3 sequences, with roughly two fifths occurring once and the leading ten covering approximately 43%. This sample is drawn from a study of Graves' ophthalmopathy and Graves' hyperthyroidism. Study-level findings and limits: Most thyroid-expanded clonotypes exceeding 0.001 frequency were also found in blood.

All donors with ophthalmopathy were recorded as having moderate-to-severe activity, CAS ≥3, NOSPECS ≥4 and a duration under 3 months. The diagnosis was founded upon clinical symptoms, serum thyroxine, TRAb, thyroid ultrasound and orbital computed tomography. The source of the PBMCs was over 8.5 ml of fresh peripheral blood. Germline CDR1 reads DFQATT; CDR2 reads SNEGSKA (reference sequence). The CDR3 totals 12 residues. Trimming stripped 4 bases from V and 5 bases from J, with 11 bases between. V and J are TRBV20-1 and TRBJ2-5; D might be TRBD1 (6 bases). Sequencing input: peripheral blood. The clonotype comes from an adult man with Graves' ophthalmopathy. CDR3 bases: TGCAGTGCTACAGGGGCGGAGGAGACCCAGTACTTC. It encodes CSATGAEETQYF.